This T cell receptor beta chain was sequenced for a study of Graves' ophthalmopathy and Graves' hyperthyroidism (dated 2018 in TCRdb). Looking at the study overall: Peripheral blood samples were taken at the time of initial diagnosis, before any treatment was given. In five or six hyperthyroidism patients, the T-cell repertoire of thyroid tissue was compared with the T-cell repertoire of blood. To explore V-J signatures distinguishing ophthalmopathy from hyperthyroidism, a discovery set of about a hundred patients (fewer than 45 ophthalmopathy, about 57 stable hyperthyroidism) was enrolled. The study used signatures of the TCR beta repertoire to tell Graves' ophthalmopathy apart from Graves' hyperthyroidism and to predict which patients would progress to ophthalmopathy. The independent validation cohort included 18 to 20 hyperthyroidism patients plus 17 patients who later progressed from hyperthyroidism to ophthalmopathy. For training and testing, the roughly 100 patients in the discovery cohort were randomly divided in a 7:3 ratio. In total, 135 blood samples were TCR-sequenced: roughly 45 ophthalmopathy, some 75 hyperthyroidism and some 17 hyperthyroidism-to-ophthalmopathy patients. After sampling, hyperthyroidism patients received methimazole starting at 30 mg daily, and ophthalmopathy patients received high-dose intravenous methylprednisolone. Summary of the overall study and its limitations: In validation, the model predicted ophthalmopathy progression with 70.59% sensitivity and 72% to 80% specificity; 12 predicted patients were CT-confirmed with GO in a median of around 6 months. Most of the expanded thyroid clonotypes with a frequency above 0.001 were also detected in blood, and it was suggested that the thyroid immune response may be reflected by blood repertoires. In cross-validation, the 13-signature model distinguished ophthalmopathy from stable hyperthyroidism with nearly 90% sensitivity and around 81% specificity, and in the test set the corresponding values were roughly 78% and 74%. Sample size was not predetermined statistically, and investigators were not blinded to group allocation.

Relative to germline, V is 2 bases shorter and J is 9 bases shorter, with 31 bases between their ends. Looking up the germline V gene yields CDR1 SGHTA and CDR2 FQGNSA. The CDR3 sequence holds 19 residues, the cysteine and phenylalanine included. Of the read, only the CDR3 DNA is kept; its 57 bases are in frame from base 1. This clonotype was detected ten times or more. The target of this receptor is not known. No qualities accompany the bases; no much larger clone lies one base away. TCR beta CDR3 regions were amplified from RNA transcripts for repertoire sequencing. A first-round RT-PCR used HTBI primers with the Qiagen OneStep RT-PCR kit, followed by a second-round multiplex PCR, size selection and purification. The libraries underwent paired-end sequencing with 100 bp reads on an Illumina HiSeq2000. In the paper's pipeline: SOAPnuke was used to process the reads, throwing out any read that had adapters, had uncalled bases, had a mean Phred below 15, or lacked an exact constant-primer or identifier match. COPE v1.2.5 was used to merge high-quality paired reads. Each unique nucleotide sequence was defined as a clonotype, and clonotypes were aligned to IMGT TRB V, D and J references with MiTCR v1.1. The analysis was limited to V-J combinations with a frequency above 0.0001, which together covered roughly 99% of the repertoires. For each V-J combination, a TCR clonal expansion and chaos score was defined as the ratio of F50 clonal expansion to chaos observed in the TCRdist matrix. Features were reduced by Welch's t-statistics and random forest to over ten V-J combinations, which fed a naive Bayes classifier. The similarity between thyroid and blood repertoires was quantified using the Morisita-Horn index. TCRdb trimmed public reads at Q25 via fastp, called clones via MiXCR and kept in-frame beta chains. Every CDR3 protein is listed once, alongside the most common genes and DNA of its rows. These V and J calls are TCRdb output, not the study's own analysis. The sample has roughly 410,000 distinct CDR3 sequences on record, approximately 15% of them singletons. 5.5% to 7% of the sample is held by the ten biggest clonotypes.

Hyperthyroidism was defined as stable when no progression to ophthalmopathy occurred within 18 months of follow-up. Hyperthyroidism patients were newly diagnosed, were aged 18 to 65 years, and had a disease duration under 2 months. Patients with other autoimmune diseases, uncontrolled infections, pregnancy or lactation were excluded. Diagnosis was based on clinical symptoms, serum thyroxine, TRAb, thyroid ultrasound and orbital computed tomography. Using Ficoll-Paque density gradient centrifugation, PBMCs were isolated from about 9.4 ml of fresh peripheral blood. Total RNA was extracted with Trizol reagent and quality-checked on an Agilent 2100 Bioanalyzer.

The V and J genes are TRBV7-2 and TRBJ2-5; the D gene could be TRBD1 or TRBD2, each one agreeing over 6 bases. The source material was peripheral blood. This sequence originates from a woman younger than 35 with stable Graves' hyperthyroidism. Donor details come from another sample of the same person, matched by shared clones. The DNA sequence is given as TGTGCCAGCAGCTTATCGGTTGGGGGGCGCCAGGGTTTCATGGAGGCCCAGTACTTC. This gives the protein CASSLSVGGRQGFMEAQYF. The full variable domain, completed from the reference TRBV7-2 and TRBJ2-5 proteins outside the CDR3, reads GAGVSQSPSNKVTEKGKDVELRCDPISGHTALYWYRQSLGQGLEFLIYFQGNSAPDKSGLPSDRFSAERTGGSVSTLTIQRTQQEDSAVYLCASSLSVGGRQGFMEAQYFGPGTRLLVL.